The next 3 T cell receptor beta chains were all read from a single sample in a study of early T cells in non-severe SARS-CoV-2 infection. TCRdb independently ran MiXCR on the 5' RACE reads; one entry per CDR3 protein. The table has 100,000 to 150,000 distinct CDR3 sequences, 15% seen once. The sample comprised whole blood. The receptors were gathered from an adult who was a healthcare worker with PCR-confirmed SARS-CoV-2 infection or an uninfected control (not recorded which).

This sequence joins TRBV19 and TRBJ1-2; D not resolved. Germline values: CDR1 LNHDA, CDR2 SQIVND (reference sequence). Between the trimmed V and J ends, which lost 3 bases and 4 bases, there was a span of 6 bases. The CDR3 has 12 residues. CDR3 region: CASSMQRYGYTF. The DNA for the CDR3 is TGTGCCAGTAGTATGCAACGCTATGGCTACACCTTC.

This clonotype turned up a few times. The CDR3 protein is CASSQRGEAFF. The CDR3 DNA reads as TGTGCCAGCAGCCAGAGGGGAGAGGCTTTCTTT. The V call is TRBV3-1, the J call TRBJ1-1; TRBD1 might be the D (5 bases). Trimming removed 3 bases at V and 11 bases at J, with 10 bases between. Germline values: CDR1 LGHDT, CDR2 YNNKEL (reference sequence). This CDR3 region has 11 residues.

This clonotype showed up just a few times. J is TRBJ1-5 and V is TRBV5-5; D unclear. Trimming removed 4 bases from V and 0 bases from J, with 17 bases in between. CDR3 length: 17 residues. In germline, CDR1 is SGHKS, CDR2 YYEKEE (reference sequence). CDR3 residues: CASSGIPDMYSNQPQHF. In DNA form, the CDR3 reads TGTGCCAGCAGCGGTATTCCTGACATGTATAGCAATCAGCCCCAGCATTTT.